This note documents a single T cell receptor (beta chain) sequence. Deletions cut 3 bases from V and 10 bases from J, with 19 bases between. The CDR3 length is 15 residues. CDR1 and CDR2 from the germline V gene are LNHDA and SQIVND (reference sequence). This sample stems from a study of blood T cell repertoires in COVID-19. Study details: Spain, Italy and the United States supplied samples that represented acute and convalescent COVID-19.

Original processing notes: The assay estimated nucleated cells by amplifying reference gene primers. Clones were sequenced by immunoSEQ multiplex PCR, and TCRdb holds only the in-frame ones, with some missing. The V and J calls and clone size come from that table; D and trimming were worked out from the DNA. The profile covers roughly 180,000 clones, with about 91% appearing a single time and approximately 4% taken by the ten largest. V is TRBV19 and J is TRBJ2-1, with a tentative D call TRBD2 (5 bases). The receptor was isolated from a woman aged 25-40 years with acute or convalescent COVID-19. The specimen sequenced was peripheral blood. CDR3 region: CASSIVGGLREEQFF. The DNA of the CDR3 is TGTGCCAGTAGTATCGTTGGCGGGCTGAGAGAGGAGCAGTTCTTC.